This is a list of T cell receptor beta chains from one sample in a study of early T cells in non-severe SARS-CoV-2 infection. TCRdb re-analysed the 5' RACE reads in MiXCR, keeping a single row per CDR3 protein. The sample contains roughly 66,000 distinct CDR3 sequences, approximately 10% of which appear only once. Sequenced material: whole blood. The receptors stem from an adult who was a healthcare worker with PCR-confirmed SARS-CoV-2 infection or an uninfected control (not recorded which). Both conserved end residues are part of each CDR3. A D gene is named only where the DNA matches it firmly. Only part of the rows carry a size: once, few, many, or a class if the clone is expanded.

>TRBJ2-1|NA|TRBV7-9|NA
TGTGCCAGCAGCTTAATCCCCAGACTAGGTGAGCAGTTCTTC
CASSLIPRLGEQFF
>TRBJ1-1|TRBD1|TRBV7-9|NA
TGTGCCAGCAGCTTAGCCGGGACAGAGGAAGCTTTCTTT
CASSLAGTEEAFF
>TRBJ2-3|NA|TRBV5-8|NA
TGTGCCAGCAGCTCCGGGGGATATACGCAGTATTTT
CASSSGGYTQYF
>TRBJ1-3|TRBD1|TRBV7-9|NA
TGTGCCAGCAGCTTTAAAGCGACAGGGGGCAAAGGCACCATATATTTT
CASSFKATGGKGTIYF
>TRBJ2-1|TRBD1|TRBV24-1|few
TGTGCCACCAGTGGATCGAGCACAGGGGGAGGTGAGCAGTTCTTC
CATSGSSTGGGEQFF
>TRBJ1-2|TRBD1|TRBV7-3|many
TGTGCCAGCAGCAGACAGGGGAGTGAAGGCTACACCTTC
CASSRQGSEGYTF
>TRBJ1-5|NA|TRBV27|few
TGTGCCAGCAGTTTCTCCGGGGGCGGGCAGCCCCAGCATTTT
CASSFSGGGQPQHF
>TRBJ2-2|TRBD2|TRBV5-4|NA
TGTGCCAGCAGCTCGGGACTAGCGGGAGGATTCGGGGAGCTGTTTTTT
CASSSGLAGGFGELFF
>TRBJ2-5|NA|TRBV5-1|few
TGCGCCAGCAGCTTGGGGACTACTCCATTCCGCGAGACCCAGTACTTC
CASSLGTTPFRETQYF
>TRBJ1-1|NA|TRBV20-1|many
TGCAGTGCTAGAGTGGATATGAACACTGAAGCTTTCTTT
CSARVDMNTEAFF